The sample holds a few counts of the clone carrying this T cell receptor beta chain. The record originates from a study of T cells after yellow fever vaccination. V was pared by 2 bases and J by 3 bases, with 10 bases between. This CDR3 spans 15 amino acids. Germline V gene data show CDR1 as MNHEY and CDR2 as SVGAGI. TCRdb ran MiXCR on the 5' RACE reads and lists one entry per CDR3 protein. This sample has approximately 90,000 distinct CDR3 sequences; roughly 15% occur once, and the top ten carry about 26%. The sequence came from a man younger than 35 who received the YFV17D yellow fever vaccine. V is TRBV6-5 and J is TRBJ2-2, with D perhaps TRBD1 or TRBD2 (6 bases each). Sequencing used CD8+ T cells not binding an NS4B(214-222) dextramer, sorted from PBMCs, obtained roughly 23 days after the first yellow fever vaccination. The CDR3 DNA follows: TGTGCCAGCAGTTACCGGGGGACATACACCGGGGAGCTGTTTTTT. This sequence encodes CASSYRGTYTGELFF.